The present T cell receptor (beta chain) was sequenced within a study of cytomegalovirus exposure and HLA in healthy donors (TCRdb year 2017). With respect to the entire study: In an earlier analysis of several hundred of the donors, about 260 Gb of sequence data and 90 million to 120 million unique TCR beta sequences from 150 million to 200 million T cells were reported. Every discovery cohort repertoire had been produced on one sequencing platform. Among some 400 genotyped donors of the cohort, an average of roughly 230,000 unique TCR beta nucleotide sequences was sequenced per donor, of which about 19% were non-productive. A separate validation cohort of 90 to 150 different subjects was used in addition to the roughly 670-subject first cohort. A few DR-DQ haplotypes were handled as single units for association and clustering because linkage in the cohort was strong. About 300 gigabases of sequencing data and approximately 80 million unique TCR sequences were included in an early release covering around 600 HLA-typed donors. A later analysis re-analyzed previously published TCR beta repertoires from 600 to 850 donors and added high-resolution HLA genotyping to study TCR occurrence patterns. Typing coverage varied by locus: 629-630 donors for A, B, C, DRB1 and DQB1; more than 500 for DQA1; about 590 for DPA1; approximately 490 for DPB1. To decide whether each TCR beta V gene segment behaved as functional or pseudogenic, an earlier analysis of fewer than 750 of the donors relied on high-throughput TCR beta sequencing. The study was designed to test whether signatures of past pathogen exposure could be identified by cataloging public T cell receptors. In a later genetic analysis, genome-wide SNP genotypes for about three fifths of the roughly 670 donors were used, and that subset was treated as a discovery cohort. Using immunosequencing, the study profiled T cell repertoires from roughly 650 subjects and related those repertoires to cytomegalovirus serostatus. Class I and class II HLA loci were covered by the typing at four-digit resolution. Of the 350 to 450 genotyped donors, 75% to 85% were placed in the genetic ancestry cluster associated with self-reported Caucasian donors. Alongside the repertoire data, information on donor age, sex, ethnicity and CMV serostatus was compiled. Rather than using new phenotypic data, the later analysis identified candidate immune exposures from TCR beta sequences and from how often those sequences occurred across donors. To predict cytomegalovirus infection status, the study brought together high-throughput TCR immunosequencing, statistical association of individual TCRs with disease status, and machine learning.

With regard to this clone: The specificity of this receptor is unknown. No base quality values were provided; no much bigger clone lies one nucleotide off.

Spanning cysteine to phenylalanine, the CDR3 consists of 15 amino acids. Only the CDR3 DNA is retained, 45 bases long and in frame from the first base. CDR1 and CDR2 (LNHDA, SQIVND) derive from the germline V gene (reference sequence). V is cut back by 5 bases and J by 0 bases, with 2 bases in the junction unmatched. The cohort was made up of several hundred healthy bone marrow donors. Cohort members were all nominally healthy when sampled, although unrecorded immune exposures were likely present. The donor was CMV seronegative and was included in the group of several hundred seronegative cohort members. Every donor gave a peripheral blood sample, and the peripheral blood mononuclear cells from that sample were used for TCR beta sequencing. Genomic DNA was extracted from the blood cell samples with the Qiagen DNeasy Blood Extraction Kit. General findings and caveats noted by the study authors: Correlated functional status among segregating V segments might be attributable to linkage disequilibrium, but an unknown experimental factor could not be ruled out. In both the original and validation cohorts, the classifier was reported to diagnose cytomegalovirus status with high specificity and sensitivity. A later analysis found that TCR association rates varied across HLA loci, with DRB1 alleles showing the most associated TCRs and HLA-C alleles the fewest. In a later genetic analysis, fewer N-insertions in productive TCRs were reported among donors in an Asian-associated ancestry cluster than the roughly 700-donor mean. According to the authors, the approach could potentially be generalized to other disease states and immunological phenotypes. Most TCR sequences were observed very rarely across donors, whereas some public TCRs were present in many individuals. In a later analysis, more than 15,000 TCR beta sequences were associated with specific HLA alleles at a false discovery rate of 0.05. In vitro tests confirmed that a few of the cytomegalovirus-associated TCR beta chains recognize cytomegalovirus antigens. A further reported finding was that TCR beta sequences accurately predicted the HLA-A and HLA-B alleles for most subjects in the first cohort. An earlier analysis of some 590 of the donors showed that most TCR beta V segments appeared in productive rearrangements either about 90% or about 30% of the time, which broadly matched IMGT annotations. Assigning TCR associations to individual alleles was difficult when HLA alleles, especially DR and DQ, strongly co-occurred. A group of highly shared sequence variants was considered likely to be a technical artifact of the sequencing pipeline. A later analysis reported that several top co-occurrence clusters appeared linked to parvovirus B19, influenza, CMV and Epstein-Barr virus. Because counts were too low, roughly 16 rarely observed V segments, including chromosome 9 orphons, were left out of the earlier analysis of a few hundred of the donors. Because HLA typing was unavailable for some donors at each locus, only the typed subset was used in association tests. The cohort was sequenced for TCR beta chains only, and without alpha or paired-chain data the features that could be detected were limited. The 87-base-pair reads could not distinguish some IMGT-functional V segments, including TRBV6-2 and TRBV6-3, so those segments were excluded. V-gene and J-gene trimming of TCR beta chains was associated with a missense DCLRE1C variant in a later genetic analysis, and the association was replicated in an independent cohort. For the cohort, immune exposure information was limited to CMV serostatus. In a later analysis, HLA-associated TCR beta chains were found to be more clonally expanded and to have lower generation probabilities than equally common non-associated chains. Roughly uniform sequencing depth across donors was assumed in presence/absence analyses, although this assumption may not hold. According to a later analysis, most CMV-associated TCR beta chains appeared to be HLA-restricted, and the HLA associations seemed to be driven largely by CMV exposure. In the study, approximately 160 TCR beta chains were listed as associated with cytomegalovirus.

Receptor libraries were prepared by the immunoSEQ multiplex PCR assay. For the multiplex PCR, a mixture combining 60 forward primers for TCR Vbeta segments and 13 reverse primers for TCR Jbeta segments was used. The CDR3 region of rearranged TCR beta genes was amplified from genomic DNA with a multiplex PCR assay. The Illumina HiSeq System was used to sequence the amplified TCR beta libraries as 87-base-pair reads. In the source study's methods: A later analysis tallied 75 million to 85 million unique TCR beta chains across the 666 repertoires, and about 12 million of those chains were shared by two or more donors. To remove PCR and sequencing errors, raw reads were error-corrected and collapsed into unique sequences using a nearest-neighbor algorithm that merged closely related sequences. CDR3 sequences were aligned to IMGT reference sequences to assign V, D and J gene segments. For a sequence to be retained, at least a six-nucleotide match to both a V gene segment and a J gene segment was required. Rearrangements were called productive when the CDR3 lacked stop codons and stayed in frame with V and J; all others were non-productive. CDR3 was defined by IMGT convention, running from the second conserved V-encoded cysteine to the conserved J-encoded phenylalanine. Sequences without an unambiguous match to a single V gene segment were excluded from the earlier analysis of almost 600 of the donors. An earlier analysis of approximately 590 of the donors called V segments functional above 56.7% productive rearrangements and segregating when the between-donor standard deviation exceeded 5%. A statistical classification framework was built to diagnose cytomegalovirus status from the catalog of TCR beta chain sequences. In a later analysis, V and J genes were assigned by comparing TCR nucleotide sequences against IMGT/GENE-DB human TR gene sequences. Using the TCRdist pipeline, a later analysis assigned CDR3 sequences along with most-parsimonious VDJ recombination scenarios. In a later analysis, every TCR beta chain was defined by the combination of its CDR3 amino acid sequence and its V-gene family, and reads without a unique V-gene family were dropped. A later analysis removed several hundred highly shared, low-generation-probability nucleotide sequences to deal with suspected cross-contamination and a sequencing artifact. In a later analysis, a clonal expansion index for each public chain was calculated from normalized within-repertoire ranks of inferred template counts. In a later analysis, generation probabilities were computed with a VDJ recombination model fitted to out-of-frame rearrangements, and the resulting probabilities were checked against IGoR. In a later analysis, hypergeometric tests were used to score TCR-TCR, TCR-HLA and TCR-CMV co-occurrence, with a repertoire-size bias correction applied to TCR pairs. In a later analysis, false discovery rates were estimated by permuting HLA or CMV assignments 20 times. In a later analysis, co-occurring TCRs were grouped using DBSCAN, with TCRdist sequence similarity added in when clustering inside HLA-allele-positive subsets. For co-occurrence clustering, repertoires with fewer than 30,000 or more than 120,000 public chains were excluded, along with a handful of repertoires with anomalous nucleotide sharing. TCRdb obtained this table from immuneACCESS and retained in-frame rearrangements with V and J assigned. These tables miss some clones; where compared with another copy, unresolved V genes account for less than half of the shortfall, and the remainder is unexplained. V, J and clone size derive from that table, while D and trimming were established from the DNA sequence. In this sample the table shows 160,000 or so clones, approximately 78% of which occur a single time. The ten top clones hold approximately 1.5% of the sample.

This TCR derives from a male donor in good health and CMV-seronegative. Input material: PBMCs. The rearrangement joined TRBV19 to TRBJ2-1; TRBD1 lines up with 9 middle nucleotides. The CDR3 sequence is CASSPDRGSYNEQFF. The nucleotide sequence reads TGTGCCAGTAGTCCGGACAGGGGCTCCTACAATGAGCAGTTCTTC.